These 9 T cell receptor beta chains were all obtained from the same sample, sequenced in a study of T-cell reconstitution after alpha-beta-depleted transplantation in children. A library of TCRbeta sequences, prepared with unique molecular identifiers, was generated. TCRdb reprocessed the PCR reads via MiXCR and lists one record per CDR3 protein. The sample comprises fewer than 700,000 distinct CDR3 sequences, 23% of which are singletons, and 12% to 15% rests with the top ten. This material consisted of PBMCs, mostly from graft donor cells, taken 360 days after TCRalphabeta/CD19-depleted stem cell transplant. These receptors were obtained from a boy under three years old who had a stem cell transplant for acute myeloid leukemia, so the T cells may come from the graft donor.

This clonotype has ten or more counts. This rearrangement joins TRBV15 to TRBJ2-3, with D tentatively TRBD2 (5 bases). The CDR3 has 15 residues. V was cut by 1 base and J by 1 base, with 9 bases left in between. Germline lookup yields CDR1 LNHNV and CDR2 YYDKDF (reference sequence). CDR3 DNA: TGTGCCACCAGCAGAGCGGGATCGGGCACAGATACGCAGTATTTT. Encoded protein: CATSRAGSGTDTQYF.

This clonotype was found a few times. The V gene is TRBV12-3 or TRBV12-4, the J gene TRBJ2-1; the D gene is possibly TRBD2 (6 bases). Trimming left V 6 bases short and J 9 bases short, with 9 bases between. The CDR3 length is 11 residues. The CDR3, as DNA: TGTGCCAGCAGGCGGGAACTTGAGCAGTTCTTC. It specifies CASRRELEQFF.

This clonotype has just a few counts. The V call is TRBV7-2, the J call TRBJ2-1; a weak D match, TRBD1 (5 bases). Trimming left V 4 bases short and J 4 bases short, with 14 bases between. Germline CDR1 and CDR2: SGHTA and FQGNSA. The CDR3 extends over 15 amino acids. This CDR3 is CASSSGPDNYNEQFF. The CDR3 region has the DNA TGTGCCAGCAGCTCCGGACCGGACAATTACAATGAGCAGTTCTTC.

This clonotype was observed a handful of times. J is TRBJ2-5 and V is TRBV12-3 or TRBV12-4; D uncertain. The CDR3 sequence is 16 residues long. V was trimmed by 3 bases and J by 1 base, leaving 15 bases between them. CDR3 DNA sequence: TGTGCCAGCAGTTTTGCGGCAGGCCCAATCCAAGAGACCCAGTACTTC. It yields the protein CASSFAAGPIQETQYF.

This clonotype was seen a single time. The chain combines TRBV6-5 with TRBJ1-5; D not certain. The germline V and J ends were trimmed by 5 bases and 4 bases, with 9 bases remaining between them. The CDR3 runs 13 residues. Germline lookup yields CDR1 MNHEY and CDR2 SVGAGI. Here the CDR3 reads CASSHGLNQPQHF. The CDR3 bases are TGTGCCAGCAGTCACGGCTTAAATCAGCCCCAGCATTTT.

V and J are TRBV11-2 and TRBJ2-1, with D possibly TRBD1 on 7 matching bases. CDR3 length: 19 residues. Germline V gene lookup returns CDR1 SGHAT and CDR2 FQNNGV. The V and J ends lost 1 base and 3 bases respectively, with 22 bases between them. The chain's CDR3 is CASSLVIGYRGLRYNEQFF. The DNA for the CDR3 is TGTGCCAGCAGCTTAGTTATCGGCTACAGGGGACTCCGCTACAATGAGCAGTTCTTC.

This clonotype was picked up a small number of times. The chain joins TRBV20-1 to TRBJ2-4; D may correspond to TRBD1 or TRBD2 (8 bases each). The CDR3 length is 16 residues. Trimming shortened V by 5 bases and J by 9 bases, and 26 bases separated the two germline ends. CDR1 and CDR2 from the germline V gene are DFQATT and SNEGSKA (reference sequence). CDR3 sequence reads: CSAPQLQGAGGTIQYF. For the CDR3, the DNA is TGCAGTGCTCCCCAACTCCAGGGGGCGGGGGGAACCATTCAGTACTTC.

This clonotype was counted between two and nine times. The rearrangement uses TRBV5-1 and TRBJ2-1; TRBD2 agrees at 14 bases. CDR3 length equals 15 residues. The germline V gene encodes CDR1 SGHRS and CDR2 YFSETQ. V lost 4 bases, J lost 7 bases, and 4 bases stayed unmatched. The CDR3 region is CASSGTSGRLNEQFF. CDR3 sequence (DNA): TGCGCCAGCAGCGGGACTAGCGGGAGACTTAATGAGCAGTTCTTC.

This clonotype was detected only a few times. J is TRBJ2-1 and V is TRBV10-3; D remains unclear. Germline V gives CDR1 ENHRY, CDR2 SYGVKD. Trimming removed 0 bases at V and 4 bases at J, with 10 bases between. The CDR3 consists of 15 residues. The CDR3 DNA reads as TGTGCCATCAGTGAGTCCGGCACCTCTTACAATGAGCAGTTCTTC. Translation: CAISESGTSYNEQFF.